The sequence of this T cell receptor (beta chain) was determined in a study of T cells in localized non-small cell lung cancer (TCRdb year 2020). About the investigation overall: T cell repertoires of 236 early-stage NSCLC patients were analyzed, with tumors being compared against uninvolved tumor-adjacent lungs. The mean age of the NSCLC patients was about 64 years, with 130 or so men and around 110 women. The cohort comprised approximately 240 treatment-naïve NSCLC patients with resected, localized lung tumors. The paper as a whole reports these results and caveats: Because multi-region tumor sequencing was not performed, intratumor heterogeneity could not be ruled out. Uninvolved tumor-adjacent lung showed the highest T cell clonality, higher than tumor, which suggests more focused antigenic responses in the adjacent lung. Because the study design was exploratory, TCR variables were selected using unadjusted p-values without false-discovery rate correction. A median of roughly 58 of the top 100 tumor clones were detected in paired uninvolved adjacent lung, and 28 of these tumor clones were also found among the top 100 clones of the paired uninvolved adjacent lung. Longer overall survival was associated with higher blood T cell density, whereas shorter survival was associated with higher adjacent-lung clonality.

At diagnosis, tumor, uninvolved tumor-adjacent lung and peripheral blood were collected and then preserved as a mix of FFPE and fresh-frozen material. For TCR repertoire profiling, blood samples were analyzed in the form of peripheral blood mononuclear cells. The cysteine opens and the phenylalanine closes a CDR3 of 14 amino acids. Only CDR3 DNA remains: 42 bases, in frame from the first base. CDR1 and CDR2 are read off the germline V gene as MDHEN and SYDVKM. Germline trimming: 6 bases from V, 3 bases from J; junction bases outside gene matches: 6. As regards this clone: This receptor's antigen is unknown. No qualities accompany the bases; no much larger clone lies one base away.

The immunoSEQ Assay was used to sequence TCR beta CDR3 regions from DNA. The study's own analysis went as follows. To compute T cell density, TCR beta template counts were normalized to usable DNA, which was estimated by amplifying housekeeping genes. Using the preseqR package, richness was estimated by extrapolating to 120,000 templates for tissue samples and 400,000 templates for PBMC samples. Clonality was calculated as one minus Pielou's evenness. Tissue-enriched TCRs were identified by differential abundance testing using productive amino-acid clonotypes, minimum total count 5 and alpha 0.1. Repertoire overlap between compartments was quantified with the Jaccard Index and Morisita Overlap Index. GLIPH grouped TCR beta CDR3s together with public tetramer-defined viral CDR3s, and a viral motif had to include at least three viral sequences and show V-gene enrichment. TCRdb limited this immuneACCESS table to in-frame rearrangements with V and J called. A share of clones is missing; checked studies link under half to unresolved V genes, and the rest is unexplained. V, J and clone size were drawn from that table, and D and trimming were deduced from the DNA. The sample profile shows over 20,000 clones; 86% of them were found once. The top ten hold roughly 5.9% of the sample.

The sequenced sample was peripheral blood, obtained before any cancer treatment. The sequence derives from an older male donor with stage II squamous cell lung carcinoma. The chain joins TRBV28 to TRBJ2-7; 9 junctional bases match TRBD1. The DNA reads as follows: TGTGCCAGCAGGGGGACAGGGCCTAACTACGAGCAGTACTTC. Translated, this gives CASRGTGPNYEQYF.